The entry below gives a single T cell receptor beta chain sequence along with its context. Its target is unknown. This record belongs to a study of T cell clonotyping in hematopoietic cell transplantation. General study results and limits: Pathologically expanded recipient clonotypes increased progressively from day 30 to day 180 as diversity fell.

The germline V gene has CDR1 LGHNT and CDR2 FRNRAP. The junction had 10 bases not matched to a gene; V was cut back by 5 bases and J by 8 bases. The CDR3 has 14 amino acids. Clones were sequenced by immunoSEQ multiplex PCR, and TCRdb holds only the in-frame ones, with some missing. The sample shows about 4,800 clones, about 92% of them seen only once. The clonotype was recovered from a man aged 40-55 years in good health. Some clones in this sample may be carry-over from other donors' samples. Sequenced: peripheral blood mononuclear cells. This sequence joins TRBV12-5 and TRBJ2-3, with 7 bases lining up with TRBD2. DNA of the CDR3: TGTGCTAGTGGTCCCGGGACTAATCGGGGTACGCAGTATTTT. Translation gives CASGPGTNRGTQYF.